These 10 T cell receptor beta chains were all obtained from the same sample, sequenced in a study of response to subunit inactivated influenza vaccine. TCRdb analysed the RT-PCR reads with MiXCR anew, one entry per CDR3 protein. This table holds about 800,000 distinct CDR3 sequences, approximately 21% found once. Sequencing used PBMCs from blood, obtained about 5 days after vaccination. The receptor set was obtained from a man aged 45-60 years who received an inactivated influenza vaccine.

This chain links TRBV12-3 or TRBV12-4 with TRBJ2-2; the match to TRBD1 covers 8 bases. Germline trimming cut 6 bases from V and 6 bases from J; bases unmatched to any gene: 6. This CDR3 comprises 14 residues. Here the CDR3 reads CASSPQGAAGELFF. The CDR3 DNA is TGTGCCAGCAGCCCTCAGGGGGCTGCCGGGGAGCTGTTTTTT.

This chain connects TRBV10-3 to TRBJ2-7; D is possibly TRBD1 (7 bases). Germline assignment: CDR1 ENHRY and CDR2 SYGVKD. The CDR3 is made up of 14 amino acids. The V and J ends lost 2 bases and 2 bases respectively, with 10 bases between them. The CDR3 sequence: CAISEAGQPYEQYF. In DNA form, the CDR3 reads TGTGCCATCAGTGAGGCGGGACAGCCCTACGAGCAGTACTTC.

The rearrangement links TRBV7-2 to TRBJ2-1, with D possibly being TRBD1 (6 bases). V was pared by 5 bases and J by 2 bases, with 13 bases between. The germline V gene encodes CDR1 SGHTA and CDR2 FQGNSA. The CDR3 has 15 residues. The CDR3 sequence: CASSRPGTTYNEQFF. Here the CDR3 DNA reads TGTGCCAGCAGCCGTCCCGGGACAACCTACAATGAGCAGTTCTTC.

The V gene is TRBV9, the J gene TRBJ2-1; perhaps TRBD1 as D (6 bases). CDR3 length equals 16 residues. V lost 2 bases, J lost 3 bases, and 15 bases lay in between. CDR1 is SGDLS and CDR2 is YYNGEE in the germline V gene. In DNA form, the CDR3 reads TGTGCCAGCAGCGTTTCCGGACAGTTCTACTACAATGAGCAGTTCTTC. Amino acids: CASSVSGQFYYNEQFF.

This sequence joins TRBV10-3 and TRBJ2-1; D could derive from TRBD1 or TRBD2 (5 bases each). The length of the CDR3 is 15 residues. V shed 5 bases and J shed 0 bases, with 11 bases lying between them. Germline assignment: CDR1 ENHRY and CDR2 SYGVKD. CDR3 nucleotide sequence: TGTGCCATCAGTCCCGGGACCAACTCCTACAATGAGCAGTTCTTC. Protein: CAISPGTNSYNEQFF.

The chain couples TRBV20-1 to TRBJ1-1, with 8 bases that match TRBD1. The CDR3 is made up of 15 amino acids. CDR1 and CDR2 (germline): DFQATT, SNEGSKA (reference sequence). With 0 bases clipped from V and 4 bases from J, the junction kept 7 bases outside the gene matches. CDR3 in DNA: TGCAGTGCTAGAGATCGAGGACAGGGCTTCACTGAAGCTTTCTTT. It codes for CSARDRGQGFTEAFF.

This rearrangement joins TRBV5-5 to TRBJ2-3; no clear D. The germline V gene encodes CDR1 SGHKS and CDR2 YYEKEE (reference sequence). Trimming left V 3 bases short and J 6 bases short, with 5 bases between. The CDR3 extends over 11 amino acids. The CDR3 DNA reads TGTGCCAGCAGCTACGAGGATACGCAGTATTTT. Translation: CASSYEDTQYF.

The V call is TRBV5-5, the J call TRBJ2-7; possibly TRBD1 for D (6 bases). Germline assignment: CDR1 SGHKS and CDR2 YYEKEE (reference sequence). This CDR3 has 15 residues. Trimming took off 7 bases at V and 3 bases at J, with 20 bases between the two ends. The CDR3 loop is CASQVVWTDFYEQYF. CDR3 nucleotide sequence: TGTGCCAGCCAAGTGGTGTGGACAGATTTCTACGAGCAGTACTTC.

Only a few counts were recorded for this clonotype. CDR3 in DNA: TGCAGTGCTCGGACAGGGTTCGGAAACACCATATATTTT. Translation: CSARTGFGNTIYF. The chain employs TRBV20-1 and TRBJ1-3, with 8 bases aligning to TRBD1. J was trimmed by 4 bases and V by 5 bases; bases with no gene match: 4. This CDR3 comprises 13 residues. Germline V lookup: CDR1 DFQATT, CDR2 SNEGSKA (reference sequence).

This rearrangement joins TRBV29-1 to TRBJ2-1, with 8 positions matching TRBD1. CDR1 and CDR2 (germline): SQVTM, ANQGSEA. J gave up 0 bases and V 6 bases, and 4 bases lay outside the gene matches. This CDR3 is 14 amino acids long. CDR3 DNA: TGCAGCGTCTCAACAGGGGGCTCCTACAATGAGCAGTTCTTC. Its protein is CSVSTGGSYNEQFF.